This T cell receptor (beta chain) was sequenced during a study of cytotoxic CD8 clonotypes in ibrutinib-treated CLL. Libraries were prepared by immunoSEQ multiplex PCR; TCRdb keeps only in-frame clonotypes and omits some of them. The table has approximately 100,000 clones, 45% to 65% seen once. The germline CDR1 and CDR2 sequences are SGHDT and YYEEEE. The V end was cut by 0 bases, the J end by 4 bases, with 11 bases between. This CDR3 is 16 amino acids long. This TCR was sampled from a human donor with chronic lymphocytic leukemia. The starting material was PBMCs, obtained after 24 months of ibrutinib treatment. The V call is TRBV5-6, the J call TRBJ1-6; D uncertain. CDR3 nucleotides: TGTGCCAGCAGCTTGGGCCCGGCGGGATATAATTCACCCCTCCACTTT. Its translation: CASSLGPAGYNSPLHF.